The clone carrying this TCR beta chain was detected only a few times. What it binds is not known. These data belong to a study of regulatory T cells in long-lasting Graves disease. About the study: Antithyroid drug exposure in newly diagnosed Graves' patients had lasted under 3 months. Study-wide points: Favored gene segments in persistent disease were TRBV28, TRBJ1-2 and TRBJ2-5.

Time point specified: newly diagnosed GD, antithyroid drugs for less than 3 months. Following extraction of RNA from PBMCs, that RNA was used to make the TCR library. Trimming removed 5 bases at V and 3 bases at J, with 20 bases between. Per the germline V gene, CDR1 is SGHVS and CDR2 is FQNEAQ. The CDR3 is made up of 16 amino acids. Libraries of TCR beta came from iRepertoire HTBI primers plus Arm-PCR of CDR3 regions. Each CDR3 protein gets one entry after TCRdb re-called the multiplex PCR reads with MiXCR. The sample yields around 250,000 distinct CDR3 sequences, just over 20% seen once. This chain uses TRBV7-8 with TRBJ2-7; D possibly corresponds to TRBD2 (6 bases). The receptor comes from a female donor with Graves disease. The sequencing here drew on peripheral blood mononuclear cells (PBMCs), taken at new diagnosis, from a patient treated with antithyroid drugs. CDR3 region: CASSPTLGGRNYEQYF. Written as DNA, the CDR3 is TGTGCCAGCAGCCCCACGTTGGGGGGTCGAAACTACGAGCAGTACTTC.